The 27 T cell receptor beta chains presented below share a single source sample, sequenced in a study of blood T cell repertoires in COVID-19. Sequenced by immunoSEQ multiplex PCR; TCRdb stores in-frame clones only, minus some. The sample records 120,000 to 150,000 clones, about four fifths being singletons. Material: peripheral blood. These receptors originate from a human donor with acute or convalescent COVID-19. The donor label of this sample is uncertain.

J is TRBJ1-1 and V is TRBV6-5, with a possible D match to TRBD1 (6 bases). Deletions cut 7 bases from V and 1 base from J, with 13 bases between. Looked up from germline, CDR1 is MNHEY and CDR2 is SVGAGI. The CDR3 has 14 residues. CDR3 DNA: TGTGCCAGCAATGTGGGGGGGGCGAACACTGAAGCTTTCTTT. Translation gives CASNVGGANTEAFF.

This clone was seen a single time. The V gene is TRBV30, the J gene TRBJ1-1, with D possibly TRBD1 on 5 matching bases. Germline lookup yields CDR1 GTSNPN and CDR2 SVGIG (reference sequence). Between the trimmed V and J ends, which lost 4 bases and 11 bases, there was a span of 17 bases. The CDR3 totals 12 residues. The CDR3 DNA reads as TGTGCCTGGACCCAGCGGGGTGGGGCGGCTTTCTTT. Translation: CAWTQRGGAAFF.

V usage is TRBV7-9 and J usage is TRBJ2-1; 8 nucleotides match TRBD1. J was trimmed by 9 bases and V by 3 bases; bases with no gene match: 10. Germline lookup yields CDR1 SEHNR and CDR2 FQNEAQ (reference sequence). This CDR3 is built from 15 residues. The CDR3 DNA reads TGTGCCAGCAGCTTCCTTGGACAGGGAGGTAGTGAGCAGTTCTTC. It yields the protein CASSFLGQGGSEQFF.

CDR3 sequence (DNA): TGTGCCAGCAGCCAAGCGGGACAGGGTGATGGCTACACCTTC. It encodes CASSQAGQGDGYTF. The V and J genes are TRBV3-1 (or the pseudogene TRBV3-2) and TRBJ1-2, with TRBD1 matching 9 bases. V shed 1 base, J shed 6 bases, and the junction held 3 bases outside the gene matches. CDR1 and CDR2 (germline): LGHDT, YNNKEL (reference sequence). The CDR3 sequence is 14 residues long.

In this sample, this clone turned up a few times. The rearrangement joins TRBV2 to TRBJ2-1, with D possibly matching TRBD1 (7 bases). The V gene lost 6 bases and the J gene lost 14 bases, with 14 bases spanning the gap. CDR3 length equals 11 residues. The germline gives CDR1 SNHLY, CDR2 FYNNEI. For the CDR3, the DNA is TGTGCCAGCAGCCCCGACAGGGAGGAGTTCTTC. Its protein is CASSPDREEFF.

The chain links TRBV12-3 or TRBV12-4 to TRBJ1-1; 7 positions agree with TRBD1. V was pared by 2 bases and J by 3 bases, with 0 bases of the junction left unmatched. This CDR3 region has 13 residues. The CDR3 loop reads CASSLQGDTEAFF. The CDR3 DNA reads as TGTGCCAGCAGTTTACAGGGGGACACTGAAGCTTTCTTT.

J is TRBJ1-6 and V is TRBV7-9, with D tentatively TRBD1 (5 bases). CDR3 length: 14 residues. CDR1 SEHNR and CDR2 FQNEAQ come from the germline V gene (reference sequence). V was clipped by 1 base and J by 7 bases, with 8 bases between them. The CDR3 DNA sequence: TGTGCCAGCAGCTTAGAAGGGGTAAATTCACCCCTCCACTTT. Encoded protein: CASSLEGVNSPLHF.

The V and J genes are TRBV27 and TRBJ1-5; 11 bases match TRBD1. Germline loops: CDR1 MNHEY, CDR2 SMNVEV (reference sequence). The junction had 6 bases not matched to a gene; V was cut back by 8 bases and J by 3 bases. This CDR3 region has 15 residues. The CDR3: CASRSGQGVNQPQHF. In DNA form, the CDR3 reads TGTGCCAGCCGCTCGGGACAGGGGGTCAATCAGCCCCAGCATTTT.

The genes are TRBV11-2 and TRBJ1-1, with D unclear. V was cut by 2 bases and J by 5 bases, with 15 bases left in between. This CDR3 is 15 amino acids long. The germline V gene encodes CDR1 SGHAT and CDR2 FQNNGV. In nucleotides, the CDR3 is TGTGCCAGCAGCTTAAAGTCCCCCCGAGGAACTGAAGCTTTCTTT. Translated: CASSLKSPRGTEAFF.

A few counts support this clone. CDR3 loop: CASSPLRGAGGYTF. The CDR3 DNA sequence: TGTGCCAGCTCACCCCTCAGGGGTGCAGGCGGCTACACCTTC. The chain has TRBV18 and TRBJ1-2, with D perhaps TRBD1 (6 bases). This CDR3 has 14 amino acids. CDR1 is KGHSH and CDR2 is LQKENI in the germline V gene. V was pared by 3 bases and J by 8 bases, with 16 bases between.

This chain uses TRBV27 with TRBJ2-5, with no clear D. The CDR3 sequence is 14 residues long. The germline V gene has CDR1 MNHEY and CDR2 SMNVEV (reference sequence). Between the trimmed V and J ends, which lost 5 bases and 3 bases, there was a span of 13 bases. The CDR3 region is CASSPLRLKETQYF. The CDR3 DNA reads as TGTGCCAGCAGTCCCCTTCGACTCAAAGAGACCCAGTACTTC.

Written as DNA, the CDR3 is TGCGCCAGCAGCTCGGCAGGGGGCTCTGGAAACACCATATATTTT. It specifies CASSSAGGSGNTIYF. V and J are TRBV5-1 and TRBJ1-3; 7 bases line up with TRBD1. Trimming cost V 3 bases and J 0 bases; bases outside gene matches: 3. The germline CDR1 and CDR2 sequences are SGHRS and YFSETQ. The CDR3 extends over 15 amino acids.

The V and J genes are TRBV6-1 and TRBJ2-1; 8 nucleotides agree with TRBD2. The CDR3 consists of 14 residues. CDR1 and CDR2 (germline): MNHNS, SASEGT. Germline trimming cut 6 bases from V and 8 bases from J; bases unmatched to any gene: 9. CDR3 in amino acids: CASSLGGGVDEQFF. The CDR3 nucleotides are TGTGCCAGCAGCCTCGGGGGGGGCGTCGATGAGCAGTTCTTC.

The chain couples TRBV5-8 to TRBJ1-2; 7 positions agree with TRBD1. This CDR3 has 11 amino acids. Germline V lookup: CDR1 SGHTS, CDR2 YDEGEE. With 4 bases clipped from V and 13 bases from J, the junction kept 7 bases outside the gene matches. CDR3 loop: CASSPGQLATF. CDR3 bases: TGTGCCAGCAGCCCGGGACAGCTTGCCACCTTC.

The V gene is TRBV3-1 (or the pseudogene TRBV3-2), the J gene TRBJ2-1, with D maybe TRBD2 (6 bases). The germline CDR1 and CDR2 sequences are LGHDT and YNNKEL (reference sequence). Trimming took off 4 bases at V and 6 bases at J, with 16 bases between the two ends. The CDR3 contains 15 residues. The CDR3 reads CASSPEGRMTNEQFF. In nucleotides, the CDR3 is TGTGCCAGCAGCCCGGAGGGACGTATGACCAATGAGCAGTTCTTC.

V is TRBV6-5 and J is TRBJ2-3, with D tentatively TRBD2 (5 bases). Germline-derived CDR1 and CDR2 are MNHEY and SVGAGI. This CDR3 has 11 residues. Trimming cost V 8 bases and J 5 bases, with 8 bases left between them. In nucleotides, the CDR3 is TGTGCCAGCCACGCGGGAGATACGCAGTATTTT. Translating it yields CASHAGDTQYF.

CDR3 in DNA: TGCAGCGTTGATGGACTTTATGGCTACACCTTC. Translated, it gives CSVDGLYGYTF. The V call is TRBV29-1, the J call TRBJ1-2; D is uncertain. Germline lookup yields CDR1 SQVTM and CDR2 ANQGSEA. The CDR3 runs 11 residues. Trimming pared 3 bases from V and 5 bases from J, leaving 7 bases between. The full variable domain, its missing parts supplied by reference TRBV29-1 and TRBJ1-2, is SAVISQKPSRDICQRGTSLTIQCQVDSQVTMMFWYRQQPGQSLTLIATANQGSEATYESGFVIDKFPISRPNLTFSTLTVSNMSPEDSSIYLCSVDGLYGYTFGSGTRLTVV.

CDR3 coding DNA: TGTGCCACCAGTGATACCTCAGGGACTGGGGCCAACGTCCTGACTTTC. It translates to CATSDTSGTGANVLTF. The rearrangement joins TRBV24-1 to TRBJ2-6; D is perhaps TRBD1 (5 bases). The V end was cut by 3 bases, the J end by 2 bases, with 10 bases between. The CDR3 is 16 amino acids. Germline V gives CDR1 KGHDR, CDR2 SFDVKD.

The chain links TRBV7-9 to TRBJ2-1; D is perhaps TRBD2 (6 bases). The CDR3 contains 15 residues. The V and J ends lost 7 bases and 12 bases respectively, with 25 bases between them. Germline loops: CDR1 SEHNR, CDR2 FQNEAQ (reference sequence). CDR3 in amino acids: CASNPQESGGLGQFF. CDR3 coding DNA: TGTGCCAGCAACCCTCAGGAGTCAGGAGGGCTTGGGCAGTTCTTC.

The chain recombines TRBV5-8 with TRBJ1-2; D not resolved. V was pared by 0 bases and J by 2 bases, with 8 bases between. CDR1 is SGHTS and CDR2 is YDEGEE in the germline V gene. The CDR3 runs to 14 residues. In DNA, the CDR3 is TGTGCCAGCAGCTTGGAAGCCACCAACTATGGCTACACCTTC. Its protein is CASSLEATNYGYTF.

The rearrangement joins TRBV5-5 to TRBJ1-2; 7 bases map to TRBD1. Trimming cost V 2 bases and J 2 bases; bases outside gene matches: 3. The CDR3 consists of 14 residues. From germline, CDR1 is SGHKS and CDR2 YYEKEE (reference sequence). This CDR3 reads CASSFLTGNYGYTF. CDR3 DNA sequence: TGTGCCAGCAGCTTCTTGACAGGGAACTATGGCTACACCTTC. The full variable domain, rest sourced from reference TRBV5-5 and TRBJ1-2, is DAGVTQSPTHLIKTRGQQVTLRCSPISGHKSVSWYQQVLGQGPQFIFQYYEKEERGRGNFPDRFSARQFPNYSSELNVNALLLGDSALYLCASSFLTGNYGYTFGSGTRLTVV.

This clone was found once. The chain uses TRBV5-4 and TRBJ1-2; 9 nucleotides align to TRBD1. The junction had 9 bases not matched to a gene; V was cut back by 2 bases and J by 4 bases. CDR1 SGHNT and CDR2 YYREEE come from the germline V gene (reference sequence). The CDR3 consists of 16 residues. CDR3 nucleotides: TGTGCCAGCAGCTTCGAGGGACAGGGTCGTCTCTATGGCTACACCTTC. Translating gives CASSFEGQGRLYGYTF.

This rearrangement joins TRBV5-4 to TRBJ2-1, with TRBD2 matching over 7 bases. The length of the CDR3 is 13 residues. Trimming removed 10 bases from V and 0 bases from J; junction bases left unmatched: 4. CDR1 and CDR2 (germline): SGHNT, YYREEE (reference sequence). CDR3 sequence (DNA): TGTGCCTCAGCGGGGTTCTCCTACAATGAGCAGTTCTTC. As protein: CASAGFSYNEQFF.

This chain connects TRBV11-3 to TRBJ1-1; D call uncertain. The CDR3 contains 13 residues. CDR1 is SGHNT, CDR2 YENEEA, per germline. Trimming pared 0 bases from V and 4 bases from J, leaving 6 bases between. The CDR3 sequence is CASSLDSVTEAFF. The CDR3 DNA is TGTGCCAGCAGCTTAGATTCGGTCACTGAAGCTTTCTTT.

The chain is built from TRBV30 and TRBJ2-3, with 10 bases that match TRBD2. CDR1 is GTSNPN and CDR2 is SVGIG in the germline V gene (reference sequence). After removal of 2 bases from V and 4 bases from J, the junction contained 9 bases not matched to a gene. The CDR3 consists of 16 residues. CDR3 bases: TGTGCCTGGAGTAGTGGAGGGACTAGCGTGTCAGATACGCAGTATTTT. Its protein is CAWSSGGTSVSDTQYF.

This clone was picked up a small number of times. This chain uses TRBV5-1 with TRBJ1-2; TRBD1 agrees at 7 bases. V gave up 4 bases and J gave up 2 bases; unmatched junction bases: 8. The V gene's germline CDR1 is SGHRS and CDR2 YFSETQ. CDR3 length equals 15 residues. CDR3 region: CASSESYRGNYGYTF. As DNA, the CDR3 is TGCGCCAGCAGCGAAAGCTACAGGGGAAACTATGGCTACACCTTC. The entire variable domain, with the rest obtained from reference TRBV5-1 and TRBJ1-2, is as follows: KAGVTQTPRYLIKTRGQQVTLSCSPISGHRSVSWYQQTPGQGLQFLFEYFSETQRNKGNFPGRFSGRQFSNSRSEMNVSTLELGDSALYLCASSESYRGNYGYTFGSGTRLTVV.

The chain is built from TRBV7-3 and TRBJ1-1; TRBD1 is a possible D gene (5 bases). The CDR3 is 16 residues long. Germline lookup yields CDR1 SGHTA and CDR2 FQGTGA. Trimming shortened V by 0 bases and J by 0 bases, and 11 bases separated the two germline ends. CDR3 amino acids: CASSLTGDSLNTEAFF. The CDR3 DNA follows: TGTGCCAGCAGCTTAACAGGCGACAGCTTGAACACTGAAGCTTTCTTT.